Listed here is a single TCR beta chain. The CDR3 is made up of 16 amino acids. V shed 1 base, J shed 5 bases, and the junction held 6 bases outside the gene matches. Per the germline V gene, CDR1 is SGHVS and CDR2 is FQNEAQ. The data stem from a study of cytomegalovirus exposure and HLA in healthy donors. The data were produced by immunoSEQ multiplex PCR, yet TCRdb's version contains in-frame clones alone and is incomplete. Of 200,000 to 250,000 clones listed, 75% to 95% are singletons. The receptor was derived from a woman under 30 in good health and CMV-seronegative. Sequenced sample: PBMCs. This chain uses TRBV7-8 with TRBJ2-7; the match to TRBD2 covers 12 bases. In DNA, the CDR3 is TGTGCCAGCAGCTTAGTTCTGGGACTAGCGGGCAACGAGCAGTACTTC. Amino acid sequence: CASSLVLGLAGNEQYF.